The 30 T cell receptor beta chains below all came from one sample that was sequenced in a study of blood T cell repertoires in COVID-19. Profiled with immunoSEQ multiplex PCR; TCRdb holds only in-frame clones, not every one. The sample includes under 200,000 clones, roughly four fifths of them seen just once. The sequencing input was peripheral blood. The receptors derive from a man aged 25 to 45 with active or convalescent COVID-19.

The chain recombines TRBV5-1 with TRBJ2-5; 12 bases align to TRBD2. Germline lookup yields CDR1 SGHRS and CDR2 YFSETQ. The CDR3 is made up of 15 amino acids. Unmatched junction bases numbered 5, after V lost 6 bases and J lost 2 bases. The CDR3 is CASTGLAGLQETQYF. CDR3 bases: TGCGCCAGCACCGGACTAGCGGGACTACAAGAGACCCAGTACTTC.

The chain links TRBV4-2 to TRBJ1-6, with 12 nucleotides matching TRBD1. This CDR3 spans 16 amino acids. Trimming at V came to 0 bases and at J to 10 bases, leaving 4 bases not matched to a gene. CDR1 is LGHNA, CDR2 YNFKEQ, per germline. The CDR3 nucleotides read TGTGCCAGCAGCCAAGAGGGACAGGGGGCTCGGTCACCCCTCCACTTT. It translates to CASSQEGQGARSPLHF.

This clone came up a few times. V is TRBV30 and J is TRBJ1-5; D is perhaps TRBD1 (5 bases). V was clipped by 1 base and J by 6 bases, with 10 bases between them. Germline V gene sequence: CDR1 GTSNPN, CDR2 SVGIG (reference sequence). The CDR3 is 13 residues long. CDR3: CAWSGRDGQPQHF. In DNA, the CDR3 is TGTGCCTGGAGTGGCAGGGATGGTCAGCCCCAGCATTTT. Full variable domain (rest looked up from reference TRBV30 and TRBJ1-5): SQTIHQWPATLVQPVGSPLSLECTVEGTSNPNLYWYRQAAGRGLQLLFYSVGIGQISSEVPQNLSASRPQDRQFILSSKKLLLSDSGFYLCAWSGRDGQPQHFGDGTRLSIL.

This clone was recorded once. The chain couples TRBV5-1 to TRBJ1-5, with a tentative D call TRBD1 (6 bases). The length of the CDR3 is 15 residues. V lost 2 bases, J lost 1 base, and 10 bases lay in between. Germline V gene sequence: CDR1 SGHRS, CDR2 YFSETQ. The CDR3 DNA is TGCGCCAGCAGCTTTGGGGGCGGAAGCAATCAGCCCCAGCATTTT. Its protein product is CASSFGGGSNQPQHF.

The V gene is TRBV9, the J gene TRBJ1-2; weak D call: TRBD1 (5 bases). V was trimmed by 3 bases and J by 4 bases, leaving 16 bases between them. CDR3 length equals 15 residues. The V gene's germline CDR1 is SGDLS and CDR2 YYNGEE. In DNA form, the CDR3 reads TGTGCCAGCAGCGAGGGGATTGGAGCGACCTATGGCTACACCTTC. Translated, it gives CASSEGIGATYGYTF.

With regard to this clone: A read error is likely, as this CDR3 ends without the conserved phenylalanine or tryptophan. Because the CDR3's place on the DNA is in doubt, the DNA is left out and the CDR3 is given as listed by TCRdb. V and J are TRBV12-3 or TRBV12-4 and TRBJ1-1. With termini counted, the CDR3 has 11 amino acids. The CDR3 loop is CASSLGPWEGY.

This chain links TRBV9 with TRBJ1-1, with D unclear. The CDR3 contains 12 residues. Germline CDR1 reads SGDLS; CDR2 reads YYNGEE. The ends were cut back, 3 bases at V and 4 bases at J, with 7 bases in the middle. CDR3 sequence reads: CASSAGGTEAFF. The CDR3 DNA follows: TGTGCCAGCAGCGCCGGCGGCACTGAAGCTTTCTTT.

This sequence joins TRBV2 and TRBJ2-6; 8 nucleotides match TRBD1. CDR1 is SNHLY and CDR2 is FYNNEI in the germline V gene. Losses at the gene ends were 4 bases for V and 3 bases for J; bases not matched to a gene: 2. The CDR3 covers 15 residues. The CDR3 nucleotides read TGTGCCAGCAGTGCCGACAGGGGTGGGGCCAACGTCCTGACTTTC. Translating gives CASSADRGGANVLTF.

The chain is built from TRBV5-6 and TRBJ1-4, with TRBD1 matching 8 bases. This CDR3 has 18 amino acids. Germline CDR1 reads SGHDT; CDR2 reads YYEEEE. V gave up 4 bases and J gave up 4 bases; unmatched junction bases: 15. CDR3 coding DNA: TGTGCCAGCAGCCGAGGATCCGGACAGGGTCTTTTTAATGAAAAACTGTTTTTT. As protein: CASSRGSGQGLFNEKLFF.

The V call is TRBV10-3, the J call TRBJ1-1; maybe TRBD1 (6 bases). Germline values: CDR1 ENHRY, CDR2 SYGVKD. The CDR3 is 13 residues long. V lost 6 bases, J lost 2 bases, and 10 bases lay in between. CDR3 sequence reads: CAIRPTGNTEAFF. The CDR3 bases are TGTGCCATCAGGCCGACAGGTAACACTGAAGCTTTCTTT.

The gene calls are TRBV5-1 and TRBJ1-2; 8 positions agree with TRBD1. This CDR3 region has 15 residues. Losses at the gene ends were 5 bases for V and 4 bases for J; bases not matched to a gene: 10. CDR1 and CDR2 (germline): SGHRS, YFSETQ. The CDR3 protein is CASRPGQDPSYGYTF. The CDR3 region has the DNA TGCGCCAGCAGACCGGGACAGGACCCCAGCTATGGCTACACCTTC.

The chain combines TRBV13 with TRBJ1-6; TRBD1 matches 9 bases. Germline V CDR1 and CDR2: PRHDT, FYEKMQ (reference sequence). The CDR3 is 19 amino acids. V shed 1 base, J shed 0 bases, and the junction held 7 bases outside the gene matches. Written as DNA, the CDR3 is TGTGCCAGCAGCTTAGACGGGGGACAGGGACCCTCCTATAATTCACCCCTCCACTTT. Encoded protein: CASSLDGGQGPSYNSPLHF.

This clone has a handful of counts. The chain carries TRBV5-1 and TRBJ1-1; unclear D gene. V was clipped by 7 bases and J by 4 bases, with 11 bases between them. The germline V gene has CDR1 SGHRS and CDR2 YFSETQ. This CDR3 is built from 12 residues. The CDR3 sequence: CASRVLGTEAFF. The CDR3 DNA reads as TGCGCCAGCCGGGTGCTTGGCACTGAAGCTTTCTTT.

The chain carries TRBV5-5 and TRBJ2-7, with unresolved D. With 0 bases removed from V and 3 bases from J, the gap between germline ends came to 7 bases. Germline CDR1 is SGHKS and CDR2 is YYEKEE (reference sequence). CDR3 size: 13 residues. CDR3 sequence reads: CASSLVGSYEQYV. For the CDR3, the DNA is TGTGCCAGCAGCTTGGTGGGCAGCTACGAGCAGTACGTC.

This clone appeared many times. The V call is TRBV7-6, the J call TRBJ1-1, with D maybe TRBD1 (6 bases). The length of the CDR3 is 17 residues. Germline loops: CDR1 SGHVS, CDR2 FNYEAQ. Between the trimmed V and J ends, which lost 5 bases and 0 bases, there was a span of 19 bases. The CDR3 protein is CASSPTQGVRMNTEAFF. In nucleotides, the CDR3 is TGTGCCAGCAGCCCGACACAGGGCGTTCGCATGAACACTGAAGCTTTCTTT.

The CDR3 reads CAISDPASYGYTF. CDR3 nucleotide sequence: TGTGCCATCAGTGATCCCGCCAGCTATGGCTACACCTTC. The chain is built from TRBV10-3 and TRBJ1-2, with unresolved D. CDR3 length: 13 residues. V dropped 3 bases and J dropped 4 bases, with 9 bases sitting between them. Germline assignment: CDR1 ENHRY and CDR2 SYGVKD.

The CDR3, as DNA: TGTGCCTGGAGGACGGGAGGGGGGGGCGAGACCCAGTACTTC. It encodes CAWRTGGGGETQYF. The rearrangement uses TRBV30 and TRBJ2-5; 8 bases are a match to TRBD2. Germline V lookup: CDR1 GTSNPN, CDR2 SVGIG (reference sequence). The CDR3 runs to 14 residues. The junction had 8 bases not matched to a gene; V was cut back by 3 bases and J by 5 bases.

The V call is TRBV7-9, the J call TRBJ2-1; tentative D call: TRBD2 (7 bases). V was trimmed by 4 bases and J by 2 bases, leaving 15 bases between them. Germline V lookup: CDR1 SEHNR, CDR2 FQNEAQ (reference sequence). The CDR3 extends over 16 amino acids. DNA for the CDR3: TGTGCCAGCAGCTGGAGGGGGGGCCCTACCTACAATGAGCAGTTCTTC. Translating gives CASSWRGGPTYNEQFF.

V and J are TRBV5-6 and TRBJ2-7; a weak D match, TRBD1 (5 bases). This CDR3 is built from 16 residues. The V end lost 2 bases, the J end lost 2 bases, and 17 bases lay between the germline ends. Germline assignment: CDR1 SGHDT and CDR2 YYEEEE. Here the CDR3 DNA reads TGTGCCAGCAGCTTAGTCAGGGTCGCTCCTACCTACGAGCAGTACTTC. As protein: CASSLVRVAPTYEQYF.

The V and J genes are TRBV7-2 and TRBJ1-5; TRBD1 is a possible D gene (6 bases). Germline V gene sequence: CDR1 SGHTA, CDR2 FQGNSA. The V end was cut by 3 bases, the J end by 1 base, with 19 bases between. The CDR3 totals 18 residues. This chain's CDR3 is CASSFAKTGILSNQPQHF. CDR3 sequence (DNA): TGTGCCAGCAGCTTCGCAAAGACAGGAATCCTCAGCAATCAGCCCCAGCATTTT.

The gene calls are TRBV9 and TRBJ2-5; 9 bases are a match to TRBD2. The CDR3 is 16 amino acids. The germline CDR1 and CDR2 sequences are SGDLS and YYNGEE. With 0 bases clipped from V and 5 bases from J, the junction kept 8 bases outside the gene matches. CDR3 coding DNA: TGTGCCAGCAGCGTAGGGTTTAGCGGGAGTGGGGAGACCCAGTACTTC. It encodes CASSVGFSGSGETQYF.

The chain employs TRBV12-3 or TRBV12-4 and TRBJ2-7; maybe TRBD2 (5 bases). The CDR3 covers 12 residues. V dropped 6 bases and J dropped 7 bases, with 13 bases sitting between them. In DNA, the CDR3 is TGTGCCAGCAGCGCTGGACTTGGTGAGCAGTACGTC. It specifies CASSAGLGEQYV.

V is TRBV6-1 and J is TRBJ1-2, with D uncertain. This CDR3 comprises 14 residues. Germline V gene lookup returns CDR1 MNHNS and CDR2 SASEGT. Trimming left V 1 base short and J 4 bases short, with 10 bases between. CDR3 region: CASSEVGGFYGYTF. The DNA of the CDR3 is TGTGCCAGCAGTGAAGTCGGAGGGTTCTATGGCTACACCTTC.

The chain uses TRBV15 and TRBJ1-4; 8 nucleotides line up with TRBD1. This CDR3 region has 14 residues. The V gene end was trimmed by 2 bases and the J gene end by 7 bases; junction bases not matched to a gene: 3. Per the germline V gene, CDR1 is LNHNV and CDR2 is YYDKDF (reference sequence). CDR3 region: CATSRRQGSEKLFF. The CDR3 DNA follows: TGTGCCACCAGCAGACGACAGGGGAGTGAAAAACTGTTTTTT.

The rearrangement links TRBV15 to TRBJ2-7; TRBD1 matches at 7 bases. The CDR3 covers 15 residues. After removal of 2 bases from V and 4 bases from J, the junction contained 8 bases not matched to a gene. Germline V lookup: CDR1 LNHNV, CDR2 YYDKDF (reference sequence). The CDR3 region has the DNA TGTGCCACCAGCAGATACAGGGGAGCTGAATACGAGCAGTACTTC. Protein: CATSRYRGAEYEQYF. The full variable domain, its missing parts supplied by reference TRBV15 and TRBJ2-7, is DAMVIQNPRYQVTQFGKPVTLSCSQTLNHNVMYWYQQKSSQAPKLLFHYYDKDFNNEADTPDNFQSRRPNTSFCFLDIRSPGLGDTAMYLCATSRYRGAEYEQYFGPGTRLTVT.

V and J are TRBV5-1 and TRBJ1-2; 8 bases agree with TRBD1. CDR1 is SGHRS and CDR2 is YFSETQ in the germline V gene. Trimming removed 3 bases from V and 6 bases from J; junction bases left unmatched: 10. The CDR3 is 15 amino acids. CDR3 amino acids: CASSSGTGPFDGYTF. In DNA form, the CDR3 reads TGCGCCAGCAGCTCGGGGACAGGCCCATTCGATGGCTACACCTTC.

The V call is TRBV7-3, the J call TRBJ1-2; TRBD1 agrees at 8 bases. Looked up from germline, CDR1 is SGHTA and CDR2 is FQGTGA. V shed 5 bases, J shed 3 bases, and the junction held 5 bases outside the gene matches. The CDR3 extends over 14 amino acids. This CDR3 reads CASSPGGADYGYTF. The CDR3 DNA follows: TGTGCCAGCAGCCCAGGGGGCGCCGACTATGGCTACACCTTC.

Here the CDR3 DNA reads TGTGCCAGCTCACCCAATGGGCCTGGGTCCTACAATGAGCAGTTCTTC. This sequence encodes CASSPNGPGSYNEQFF. The chain has TRBV18 and TRBJ2-1; D ambiguous. The CDR3 has 16 residues. The V gene's germline CDR1 is KGHSH and CDR2 LQKENI. Trimming shortened V by 3 bases and J by 1 base, and 13 bases separated the two germline ends.

The J gene is TRBJ1-1, the V gene TRBV29-1, with D perhaps matching TRBD1 (5 bases). CDR3 size: 12 residues. The V gene lost 8 bases and the J gene lost 0 bases, with 10 bases spanning the gap. Germline assignment: CDR1 SQVTM and CDR2 ANQGSEA. The CDR3 loop reads CSPRQLNTEAFF. CDR3 coding DNA: TGCAGCCCCCGACAGCTGAACACTGAAGCTTTCTTT.

The CDR3 reads CAWSLGSYGYTF. Here the CDR3 DNA reads TGTGCCTGGAGCCTGGGGAGCTATGGCTACACCTTC. This chain uses TRBV30 with TRBJ1-2; D uncertain. Germline CDR1 is GTSNPN and CDR2 is SVGIG (reference sequence). This CDR3 spans 12 amino acids. Trimming took 3 bases from V and 4 from J, leaving 9 bases between them.